The rows below give T cell receptor beta chains drawn from one sample of a study of cytomegalovirus exposure and HLA in healthy donors. Using immunoSEQ multiplex PCR, the repertoire was profiled, and TCRdb retains in-frame clones only, with some absent. The sample holds some 250,000 clones, more than 75% seen once. Sequences were obtained from PBMCs. The receptors originated from a woman aged 40 to 50 in good health and CMV-seropositive. Each CDR3 is given with its conserved first and last residue. Each record gives: clone size, CDR3 length, D gene, J gene, V gene, CDR3 DNA, CDR3 protein. The D gene is left open where the match is weak. A clone size is listed for some rows: how often the clone was seen (once, few, many), or a class if it is expanded.

NA	15	NA	TRBJ2-7	TRBV5-1	TGCGCCAGCAGCCTTGGTGGGCAGGGCGTCAACGAGCAGTACTTC	CASSLGGQGVNEQYF
NA	14	NA	TRBJ1-1	TRBV5-1	TGCGCCAGCAGCGAGACAGACTTTAACACTGAAGCTTTCTTT	CASSETDFNTEAFF
NA	13	NA	TRBJ1-5	TRBV7-3	TGTGCCAGCAGCTTAGCACAGGGCCAGCCCCAGCATTTT	CASSLAQGQPQHF
NA	16	TRBD1	TRBJ1-3	TRBV7-2	TGTGCCAGCAGCTTAAGGGAGACAGGGTCCGGAAACACCATATATTTT	CASSLRETGSGNTIYF
NA	14	NA	TRBJ1-4	TRBV11-3	TGTGCCAGCAGCCGGGGAGGGGTTGGGGAAAAACTGTTTTTT	CASSRGGVGEKLFF
NA	16	NA	TRBJ2-7	TRBV7-3	TGTGCCAGCAGCCGCCCAGCGGGACATTGCTCCTACGAGCAGTACTTC	CASSRPAGHCSYEQYF
NA	16	NA	TRBJ1-1	TRBV19	TGTGCCAGTAAACAAAGGGCAGGGAGGGGGAACACTGAAGCTTTCTTT	CASKQRAGRGNTEAFF
NA	14	TRBD1	TRBJ1-6	TRBV2	TGTGCCAGCGACAGGGGGGCGGCTAATTCACCCCTCCACTTT	CASDRGAANSPLHF
NA	13	NA	TRBJ2-7	TRBV7-2	TGTGCCAGCAGCTTAGACACTACCTACGAGCAGTACTTC	CASSLDTTYEQYF
NA	15	TRBD2	TRBJ2-2	TRBV9	TGTGCCAGCAGCTTCGGACTAGCGGGGTCCGGGGAGCTGTTTTTT	CASSFGLAGSGELFF
NA	15	NA	TRBJ2-2	TRBV7-3	TGTGCCAGCGTACTAATTGACAGAAACACCGGGGAGCTGTTTTTT	CASVLIDRNTGELFF
NA	15	NA	TRBJ2-5	TRBV5-5	TGTGCCAGCAGCTTGGCCCAAACAGGGTTGGAGACCCAGTACTTC	CASSLAQTGLETQYF
NA	18	TRBD1	TRBJ1-5	TRBV4-3	TGCGCCAGCAGCCAAGATCGGGACAGCCCTTATAGCAATCAGCCCCAGCATTTT	CASSQDRDSPYSNQPQHF
NA	14	NA	TRBJ1-2	TRBV6-6	TGTGCCAGCAGCCACGGGGGAGCTCAGAATGGCTACACCTTC	CASSHGGAQNGYTF
NA	12	NA	TRBJ2-5	TRBV29-1	TGCAGCGTTGACCGGGGAGGAGAGACCCAGTACTTC	CSVDRGGETQYF
few	11	TRBD1	TRBJ2-5	TRBV2	TGTGCCAGCAGTGTGGACAGGGCCCAGTACTTC	CASSVDRAQYF
NA	16	TRBD1	TRBJ2-7	TRBV10-3	TGTGCCATCAGCCTTGCGATTTGGACAGGGCTGGGCGAGCAGTACTTC	CAISLAIWTGLGEQYF
NA	15	TRBD1	TRBJ1-5	TRBV4-3	TGCGCCAGCAGCCATAGGACAGGCTCCAATCAGCCCCAGCATTTT	CASSHRTGSNQPQHF
NA	11	NA	TRBJ2-4	TRBV9	TGTGCCCTACAGGGAGAAAACATTCAGTACTTC	CALQGENIQYF
NA	13	TRBD1	TRBJ1-1	TRBV7-9	TGTTCCAGCAGCCTTGGCGCGACAGGGTTAGCTTTCTTT	CSSSLGATGLAFF
NA	15	NA	TRBJ2-6	TRBV5-1	TGCGCCAGCAGCTCTACTAGATCTGGGGCCAACGTCCTGACTTTC	CASSSTRSGANVLTF
NA	14	NA	TRBJ1-3	TRBV6-1	TGTGCCAGCAGGGATCCAGGCTCTGGAAACACCATATATTTT	CASRDPGSGNTIYF
NA	16	TRBD2	TRBJ2-6	TRBV5-6	TGTGCCAGCAGCCCCGCCGGGGGGGCTGGGGCCAACGTCCTGACTTTC	CASSPAGGAGANVLTF
few	14	TRBD1	TRBJ2-7	TRBV15	TGTGCCACCAGCAGACCGGGACAGGAATCCGAGCAGTACTTC	CATSRPGQESEQYF
NA	15	NA	TRBJ1-2	TRBV4-1	TGCGCCAGCAGCCAAGATGGCAGGGTATACTATGGCTACACCTTC	CASSQDGRVYYGYTF
NA	17	NA	TRBJ2-6	TRBV5-1	TGCGCCAGCAGCAGGCGGGACAGTCAGTCTGGGGCCAACGTCCTGACTTTC	CASSRRDSQSGANVLTF
NA	15	TRBD2	TRBJ2-5	TRBV9	TGTGCCAGCAGCGCCTTCGGCGGGGGGGCAGAGACCCAGTACTTC	CASSAFGGGAETQYF
NA	15	NA	TRBJ2-7	TRBV6-5	TGTGCCAGCAGCACAAGGGACAAGCCGTCCTACGAGCAGTACTTC	CASSTRDKPSYEQYF
few	15	TRBD1	TRBJ2-7	TRBV2	TGTGCCAGCAGCCGGGACAGGGGGAGAGGATACGAGCAGTACTTC	CASSRDRGRGYEQYF
NA	15	TRBD2	TRBJ2-1	TRBV5-6	TGTGCCAGCAGCTCCAGACTAGCGGGGGTACATGAGCAGTTCTTC	CASSSRLAGVHEQFF